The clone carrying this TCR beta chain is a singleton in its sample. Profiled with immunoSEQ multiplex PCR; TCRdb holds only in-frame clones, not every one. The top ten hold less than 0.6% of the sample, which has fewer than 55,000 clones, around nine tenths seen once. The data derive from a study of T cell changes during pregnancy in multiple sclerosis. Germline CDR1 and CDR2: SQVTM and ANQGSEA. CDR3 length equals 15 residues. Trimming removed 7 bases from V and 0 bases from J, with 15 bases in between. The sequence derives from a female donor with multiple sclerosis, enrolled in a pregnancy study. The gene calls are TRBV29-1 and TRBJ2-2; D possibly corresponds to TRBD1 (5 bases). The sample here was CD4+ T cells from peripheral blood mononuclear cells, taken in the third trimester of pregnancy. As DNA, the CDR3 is TGCAGCGCCGGAACAGGCGATGCGAACACCGGGGAGCTGTTTTTT. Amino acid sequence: CSAGTGDANTGELFF.